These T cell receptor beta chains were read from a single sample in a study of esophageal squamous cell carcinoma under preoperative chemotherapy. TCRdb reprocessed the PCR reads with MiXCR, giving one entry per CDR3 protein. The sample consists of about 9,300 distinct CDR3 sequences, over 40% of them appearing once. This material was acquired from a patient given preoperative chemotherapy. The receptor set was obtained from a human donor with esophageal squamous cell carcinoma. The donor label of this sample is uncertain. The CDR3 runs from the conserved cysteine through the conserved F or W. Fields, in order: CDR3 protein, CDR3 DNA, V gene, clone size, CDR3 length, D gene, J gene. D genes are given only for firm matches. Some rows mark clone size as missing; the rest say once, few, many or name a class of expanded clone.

CDR3: CARKSGSGVFREEQYF; DNA: TGTGCAAGAAAGTCGGGTAGCGGGGTGTTTCGGGAGGAGCAGTATTTT; V: TRBV6-1; size: NA; length: 16; D: TRBD2; J: TRBJ2-3
CDR3: CASSPTEGHTIYF; DNA: TGTGCCAGCAGTCCCACGGAGGGTCACACCATATATTTT; V: TRBV6-1; size: NA; length: 13; D: NA; J: TRBJ1-3
CDR3: CASSTRDSPTYNEQFF; DNA: TGTGCCAGCTCGACCCGGGATAGCCCCACCTACAATGAGCAGTTCTTC; V: TRBV27; size: NA; length: 16; D: NA; J: TRBJ2-1
CDR3: CASSRNYEQYF; DNA: TGTGCCAGCAGCCGCAACTACGAGCAGTACTTC; V: TRBV12-3/TRBV12-4; size: NA; length: 11; D: NA; J: TRBJ2-7
CDR3: CASSPSGSSYNEQYF; DNA: TGTGCCAGCAGCCCCAGCGGGAGCTCCTACAATGAGCAGTACTTC; V: TRBV6-1; size: many; length: 15; D: TRBD2; J: TRBJ2-7
CDR3: CASSYGEDAYEQYF; DNA: TGTGCCAGCAGTTACGGTGAGGATGCCTACGAGCAGTACTTC; V: TRBV6-5; size: NA; length: 14; D: NA; J: TRBJ2-7
CDR3: CASPPGLAGEEVTDTQYF; DNA: TGCGCCAGCCCCCCGGGACTAGCGGGAGAGGAGGTCACAGATACGCAGTATTTT; V: TRBV10-2; size: NA; length: 18; D: TRBD2; J: TRBJ2-3
CDR3: CASSYAGGGYEQFF; DNA: TGTGCCAGCAGTTACGCGGGAGGGGGCTATGAGCAGTTCTTC; V: TRBV6-5; size: NA; length: 14; D: TRBD2; J: TRBJ2-1
CDR3: CASSRTTSYEQFF; DNA: TGTGCCAGCAGCCGTACGACTAGCTACGAGCAGTTCTTC; V: TRBV14; size: many; length: 13; D: TRBD2; J: TRBJ2-1
CDR3: CASSLMSTTTDTQYF; DNA: TGTGCCAGCAGCTTAATGTCAACCACCACAGATACGCAGTATTTT; V: TRBV7-3; size: many; length: 15; D: NA; J: TRBJ2-3
CDR3: CASSVRQGPNTGELFF; DNA: TGTGCCAGCAGTGTACGACAGGGGCCTAACACCGGGGAGCTGTTTTTT; V: TRBV12-3/TRBV12-4; size: medium-sized; length: 16; D: TRBD1; J: TRBJ2-2
CDR3: CASSFSGGSYEQNF; DNA: TGTGCCAGCAGCTTTAGCGGGGGATCCTACGAGCAGAACTTC; V: TRBV7-2; size: NA; length: 14; D: TRBD2; J: TRBJ2-7
CDR3: CASSQVVLNTGELFF; DNA: TGCGCCAGCAGCCAAGTGGTCCTGAACACCGGGGAGCTGTTTTTT; V: TRBV4-1; size: medium-sized; length: 15; D: NA; J: TRBJ2-2
CDR3: CAGLGRGEEDTQYF; DNA: TGTGCGGGGCTCGGGCGGGGTGAAGAAGACACTCAGTACTTC; V: TRBV7-8; size: NA; length: 14; D: NA; J: TRBJ2-5
CDR3: CASLRGRVGTETQYF; DNA: TGTGCCAGCCTCCGGGGGAGGGTCGGCACAGAGACGCAGTATTTT; V: TRBV6-1; size: NA; length: 15; D: TRBD2; J: TRBJ2-3
CDR3: CASSGQGSGEDEQFF; DNA: TGTGCCAGCTCGGGGCAAGGGTCAGGGGAGGACGAGCAGTTCTTC; V: TRBV6-1; size: NA; length: 15; D: NA; J: TRBJ2-1
CDR3: CASSTSTYRDQETQYF; DNA: NA; V: TRBV12-3/TRBV12-4; size: many; length: 16; D: NA; J: TRBJ2-5
CDR3: CASSPLSGRAGDTQYF; DNA: TGCGCCAGCAGCCCTCTGAGCGGGAGGGCGGGAGATACGCAGTATTTT; V: TRBV4-1; size: medium-sized; length: 16; D: TRBD2; J: TRBJ2-3
CDR3: CASSFNRVSGNQPQHF; DNA: TGTGCCAGCAGTTTCAATAGGGTGAGTGGCAATCAGCCCCAGCATTTT; V: TRBV12-3/TRBV12-4; size: few; length: 16; D: NA; J: TRBJ1-5
CDR3: CASSQDFASGDYEQYF; DNA: TGCGCCAGCAGCCAAGACTTCGCTAGCGGAGACTACGAGCAGTACTTC; V: TRBV4-1; size: medium-sized; length: 16; D: TRBD2; J: TRBJ2-7
CDR3: CASSFSSGRDETQYF; DNA: TGTGCCAGCAGTTTTAGTTCTGGCAGGGACGAGACCCAGTACTTC; V: TRBV27; size: medium-sized; length: 15; D: NA; J: TRBJ2-5
CDR3: CASSEMVNTDTQYF; DNA: TGTGCCAGCAGTGAAATGGTGAACACAGATACGCAGTATTTT; V: TRBV6-1; size: many; length: 14; D: NA; J: TRBJ2-3
CDR3: CASSESLIQYF; DNA: TGTGCCAGCAGTGAGAGTCTAATTCAGTACTTC; V: TRBV6-1; size: few; length: 11; D: NA; J: TRBJ2-4
CDR3: CATSEGETQYF; DNA: TGTGCCACCAGTGAAGGCGAGACCCAGTACTTC; V: TRBV24-1; size: few; length: 11; D: NA; J: TRBJ2-5
CDR3: CASSFFRTDSYEQFF; DNA: TGTGCCAGCAGCTTCTTCCGGACAGACTCCTACGAGCAGTTCTTC; V: TRBV7-2; size: NA; length: 15; D: NA; J: TRBJ2-1
CDR3: CASSEGGAGGRAKKTQYF; DNA: TGTGCCAGCAGCGAGGGGGGGGCGGGGGGGAGGGCCAAAAAGACCCAGTACTTC; V: TRBV6-4; size: NA; length: 18; D: TRBD2; J: TRBJ2-5
CDR3: CPSSLLGLRAKNTQYF; DNA: TGTCCGAGCAGCTTATTGGGGCTGCGTGCCAAAAACACGCAGTACTTC; V: TRBV7-2; size: once; length: 16; D: NA; J: TRBJ2-4